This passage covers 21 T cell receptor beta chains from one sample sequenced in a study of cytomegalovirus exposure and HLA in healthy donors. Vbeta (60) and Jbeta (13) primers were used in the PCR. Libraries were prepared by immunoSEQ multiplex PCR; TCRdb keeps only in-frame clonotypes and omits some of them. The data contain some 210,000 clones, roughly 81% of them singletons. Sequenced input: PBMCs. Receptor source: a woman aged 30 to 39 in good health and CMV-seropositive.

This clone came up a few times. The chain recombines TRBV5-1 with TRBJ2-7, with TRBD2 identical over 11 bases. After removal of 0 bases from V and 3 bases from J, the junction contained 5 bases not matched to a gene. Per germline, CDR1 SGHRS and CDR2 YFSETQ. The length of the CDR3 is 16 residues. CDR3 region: CASSLVAGTSGYEQYF. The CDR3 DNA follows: TGCGCCAGCAGCTTGGTAGCAGGGACTAGCGGCTACGAGCAGTACTTC.

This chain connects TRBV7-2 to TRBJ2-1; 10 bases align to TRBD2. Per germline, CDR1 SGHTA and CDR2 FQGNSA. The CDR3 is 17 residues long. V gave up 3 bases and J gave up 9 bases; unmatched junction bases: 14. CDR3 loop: CASSFSLAGAGRGEQFF. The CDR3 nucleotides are TGTGCCAGCAGCTTCAGCCTAGCGGGGGCCGGGCGGGGTGAGCAGTTCTTC.

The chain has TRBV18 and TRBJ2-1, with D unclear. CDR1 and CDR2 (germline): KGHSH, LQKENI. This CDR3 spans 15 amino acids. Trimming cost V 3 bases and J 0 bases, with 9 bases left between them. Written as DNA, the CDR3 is TGTGCCAGCTCACCTGTCGAGCCCTCCTACAATGAGCAGTTCTTC. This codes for CASSPVEPSYNEQFF.

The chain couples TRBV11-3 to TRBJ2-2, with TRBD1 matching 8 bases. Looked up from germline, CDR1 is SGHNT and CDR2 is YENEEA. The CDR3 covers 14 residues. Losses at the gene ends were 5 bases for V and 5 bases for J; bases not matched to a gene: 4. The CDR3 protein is CASSADRATGELFF. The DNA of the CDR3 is TGTGCCAGCAGCGCGGACAGGGCAACCGGGGAGCTGTTTTTT.

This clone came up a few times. The DNA of the CDR3 is TGTGCCAGCAGCTTGCGAGGGGGGGTTTACAATGAGCAGTTCTTC. As protein: CASSLRGGVYNEQFF. The chain links TRBV7-2 to TRBJ2-1; maybe TRBD2 (7 bases). The V and J ends lost 3 bases and 4 bases respectively, with 13 bases between them. This CDR3 contains 15 residues. CDR1 and CDR2 (germline): SGHTA, FQGNSA. Variable domain in full (rest from reference TRBV7-2 and TRBJ2-1): GAGVSQSPSNKVTEKGKDVELRCDPISGHTALYWYRQSLGQGLEFLIYFQGNSAPDKSGLPSDRFSAERTGGSVSTLTIQRTQQEDSAVYLCASSLRGGVYNEQFFGPGTRLTVL.

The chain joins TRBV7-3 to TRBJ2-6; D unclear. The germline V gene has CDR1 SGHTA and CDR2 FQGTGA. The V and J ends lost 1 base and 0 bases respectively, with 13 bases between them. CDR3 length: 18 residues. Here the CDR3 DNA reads TGTGCCAGCAGCTTAAAGTATCGCCCGAGCTCTGGGGCCAACGTCCTGACTTTC. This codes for CASSLKYRPSSGANVLTF.

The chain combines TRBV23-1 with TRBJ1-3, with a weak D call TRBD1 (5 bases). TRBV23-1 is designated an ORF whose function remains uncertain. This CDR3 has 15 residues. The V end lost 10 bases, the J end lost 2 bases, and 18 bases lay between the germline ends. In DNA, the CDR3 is TGCGCCACCCATCGGGGGGGGGATACTGGAAACACCATATATTTT. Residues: CATHRGGDTGNTIYF.

The CDR3 DNA reads as TGTGCCAGCAGTTATCCTACGGAGGGCTATGGCTACACCTTC. Its translation: CASSYPTEGYGYTF. This chain joins TRBV28 and TRBJ1-2; D not certain. Trimming took 4 bases from V and 4 from J, leaving 13 bases between them. The CDR3 runs 14 residues. Germline V gene data show CDR1 as MDHEN and CDR2 as SYDVKM.

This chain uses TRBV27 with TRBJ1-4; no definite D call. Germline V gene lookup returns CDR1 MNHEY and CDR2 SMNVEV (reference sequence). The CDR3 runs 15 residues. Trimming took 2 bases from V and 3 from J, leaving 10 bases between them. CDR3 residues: CASSLSRISNEKLFF. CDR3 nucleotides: TGTGCCAGCAGTTTAAGCCGTATCTCTAATGAAAAACTGTTTTTT.

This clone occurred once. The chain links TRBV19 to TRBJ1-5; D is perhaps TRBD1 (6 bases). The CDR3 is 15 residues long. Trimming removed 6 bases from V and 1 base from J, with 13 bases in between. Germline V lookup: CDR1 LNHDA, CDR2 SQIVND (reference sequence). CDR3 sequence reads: CASRNRQASNQPQHF. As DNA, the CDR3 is TGTGCCAGTAGGAATCGACAGGCCAGCAATCAGCCCCAGCATTTT.

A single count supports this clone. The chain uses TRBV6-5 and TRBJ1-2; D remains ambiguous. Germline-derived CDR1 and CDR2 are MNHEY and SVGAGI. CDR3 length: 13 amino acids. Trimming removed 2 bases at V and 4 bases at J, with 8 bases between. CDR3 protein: CASSYDTSYGYTF. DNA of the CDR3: TGTGCCAGCAGTTACGACACTTCCTATGGCTACACCTTC.

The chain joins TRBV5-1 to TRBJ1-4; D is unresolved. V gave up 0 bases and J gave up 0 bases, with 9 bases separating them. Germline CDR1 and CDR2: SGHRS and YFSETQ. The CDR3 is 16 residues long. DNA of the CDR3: TGCGCCAGCAGCTTGGCATTCGGTGCAACTAATGAAAAACTGTTTTTT. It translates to CASSLAFGATNEKLFF.

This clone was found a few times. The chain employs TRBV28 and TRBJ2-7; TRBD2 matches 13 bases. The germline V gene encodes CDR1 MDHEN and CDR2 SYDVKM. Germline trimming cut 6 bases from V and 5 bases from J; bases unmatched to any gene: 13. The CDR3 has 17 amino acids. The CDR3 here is CASSLLGLAGVGDEQYF. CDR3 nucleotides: TGTGCCAGCAGCCTCCTCGGACTAGCGGGAGTAGGGGACGAGCAGTACTTC.

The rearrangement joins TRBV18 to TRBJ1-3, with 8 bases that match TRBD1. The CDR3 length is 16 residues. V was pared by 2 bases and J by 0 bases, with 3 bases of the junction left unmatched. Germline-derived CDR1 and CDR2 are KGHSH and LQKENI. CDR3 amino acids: CASSPNDRGSGNTIYF. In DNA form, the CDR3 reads TGTGCCAGCTCACCAAACGACAGGGGCTCTGGAAACACCATATATTTT.

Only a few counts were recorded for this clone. The CDR3 DNA reads TGTGCCAGCAGCTTAGGGGGAGGGGGGGCGTACACCGGGGAGCTGTTTTTT. This codes for CASSLGGGGAYTGELFF. The chain carries TRBV7-2 and TRBJ2-2; weak D call: TRBD2 (7 bases). CDR1 is SGHTA and CDR2 is FQGNSA in the germline V gene. The CDR3 spans 17 residues. With 1 base removed from V and 3 bases from J, the gap between germline ends came to 15 bases.

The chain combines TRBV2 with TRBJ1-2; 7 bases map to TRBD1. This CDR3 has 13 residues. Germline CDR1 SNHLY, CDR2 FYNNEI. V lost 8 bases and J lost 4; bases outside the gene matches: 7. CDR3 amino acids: CASGGGGFYGYTF. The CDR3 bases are TGTGCCAGCGGCGGAGGGGGCTTCTATGGCTACACCTTC.

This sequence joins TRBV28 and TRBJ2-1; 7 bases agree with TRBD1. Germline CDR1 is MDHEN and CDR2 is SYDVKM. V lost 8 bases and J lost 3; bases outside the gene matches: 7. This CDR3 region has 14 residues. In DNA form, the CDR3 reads TGTGCCAGCCTGCTGGCAGGGGGCTACAATGAGCAGTTCTTC. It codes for CASLLAGGYNEQFF.

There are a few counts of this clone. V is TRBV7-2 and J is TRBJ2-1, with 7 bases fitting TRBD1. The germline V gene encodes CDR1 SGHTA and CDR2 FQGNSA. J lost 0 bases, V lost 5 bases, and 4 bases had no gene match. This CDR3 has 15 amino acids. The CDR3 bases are TGTGCCAGCAGCGCAAGGGGGCCCTCCTACAATGAGCAGTTCTTC. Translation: CASSARGPSYNEQFF. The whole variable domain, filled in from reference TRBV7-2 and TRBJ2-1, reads GAGVSQSPSNKVTEKGKDVELRCDPISGHTALYWYRQSLGQGLEFLIYFQGNSAPDKSGLPSDRFSAERTGGSVSTLTIQRTQQEDSAVYLCASSARGPSYNEQFFGPGTRLTVL.

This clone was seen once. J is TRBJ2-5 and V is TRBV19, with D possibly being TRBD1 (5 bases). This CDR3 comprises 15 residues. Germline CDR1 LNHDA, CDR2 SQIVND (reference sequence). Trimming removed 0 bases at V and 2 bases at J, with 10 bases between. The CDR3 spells CASSIDRVRQETQYF. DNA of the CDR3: TGTGCCAGTAGTATAGACAGGGTCCGGCAAGAGACCCAGTACTTC.

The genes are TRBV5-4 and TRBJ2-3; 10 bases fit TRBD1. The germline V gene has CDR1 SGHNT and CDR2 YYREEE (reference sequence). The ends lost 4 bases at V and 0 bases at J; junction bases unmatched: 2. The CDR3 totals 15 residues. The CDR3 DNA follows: TGTGCCAGCAGCCCGGGACAGGGGAGCACAGATACGCAGTATTTT. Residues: CASSPGQGSTDTQYF.

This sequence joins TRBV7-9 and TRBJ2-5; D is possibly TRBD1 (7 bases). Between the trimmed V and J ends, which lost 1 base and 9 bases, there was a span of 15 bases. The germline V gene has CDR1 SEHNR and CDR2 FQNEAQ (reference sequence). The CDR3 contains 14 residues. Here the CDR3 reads CASSLGDSRESQYF. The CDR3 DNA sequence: TGTGCCAGCAGCTTAGGGGACAGCCGGGAGTCCCAGTACTTC.